This T cell receptor (beta chain) derives from a study of T cells in Graves' hyperthyroidism and ophthalmopathy. Study details: Before any treatment, at initial diagnosis, peripheral blood was collected.

Germline CDR1 reads KGHDR; CDR2 reads SFDVKD. V was trimmed by 3 bases and J by 4 bases, leaving 11 bases between them. The length of the CDR3 is 14 residues. This clonotype appeared many times. Amplification of TCR beta CDR3 regions used RNA as the template. HTBI primers drove first-round RT-PCR of the TCR CDR3. TCRdb reprocessed the multiplex PCR reads with MiXCR, giving one entry per CDR3 protein. The sample carries a few hundred thousand distinct CDR3 sequences, 13% to 15% recorded once. Sequencing was done on a sample of blood. This receptor was obtained from a woman aged 18-35 years with Graves' hyperthyroidism. The chain carries TRBV24-1 and TRBJ1-1; weak D call: TRBD1 (6 bases). CDR3 protein: CATSDTGLSTEAFF. DNA for the CDR3: TGTGCCACCAGTGATACAGGGTTGAGCACTGAAGCTTTCTTT.